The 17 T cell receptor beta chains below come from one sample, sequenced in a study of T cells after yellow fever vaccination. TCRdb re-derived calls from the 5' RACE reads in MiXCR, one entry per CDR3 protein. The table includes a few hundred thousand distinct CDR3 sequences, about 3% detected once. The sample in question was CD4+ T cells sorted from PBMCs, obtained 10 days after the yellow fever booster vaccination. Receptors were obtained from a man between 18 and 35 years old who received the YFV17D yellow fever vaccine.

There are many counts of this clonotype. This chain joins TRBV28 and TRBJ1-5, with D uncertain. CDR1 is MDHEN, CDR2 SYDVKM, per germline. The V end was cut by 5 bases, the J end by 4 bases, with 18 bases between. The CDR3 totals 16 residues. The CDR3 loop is CASSRRPEGGNQPQHF. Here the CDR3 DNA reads TGTGCCAGCAGTCGTAGACCAGAGGGAGGGAATCAGCCCCAGCATTTT.

CDR3 protein: CASSFTGTGTQYV. The CDR3 DNA follows: TGTGCCAGCAGCTTTACCGGGACAGGGACACAGTACGTC. V usage is TRBV7-2 and J usage is TRBJ2-7, with 9 bases aligning to TRBD1. Trimming removed 3 bases from V and 10 bases from J; junction bases left unmatched: 7. This CDR3 has 13 amino acids. CDR1 is SGHTA, CDR2 FQGNSA, per germline.

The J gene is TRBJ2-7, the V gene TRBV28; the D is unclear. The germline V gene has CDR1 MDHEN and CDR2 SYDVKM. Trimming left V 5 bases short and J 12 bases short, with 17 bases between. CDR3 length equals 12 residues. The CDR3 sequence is CASSPKLAWRYF. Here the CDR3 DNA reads TGTGCCAGCAGTCCGAAGTTAGCTTGGCGGTACTTC. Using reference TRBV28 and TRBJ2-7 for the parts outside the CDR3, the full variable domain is DVKVTQSSRYLVKRTGEKVFLECVQDMDHENMFWYRQDPGLGLRLIYFSYDVKMKEKGDIPEGYSVSREKKERFSLILESASTNQTSMYLCASSPKLAWRYFGPGTRLTVT.

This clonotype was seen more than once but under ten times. The CDR3 here is CSARRGAEETQYF. The CDR3 DNA reads as TGCAGTGCTAGGAGGGGGGCGGAAGAGACCCAGTACTTC. The J gene is TRBJ2-5, the V gene TRBV20-1, with D perhaps assigned TRBD1 or TRBD2 (6 bases each). There are 13 residues in the CDR3. Between the trimmed V and J ends, which lost 3 bases and 3 bases, there was a span of 11 bases. From germline, CDR1 is DFQATT and CDR2 SNEGSKA (reference sequence).

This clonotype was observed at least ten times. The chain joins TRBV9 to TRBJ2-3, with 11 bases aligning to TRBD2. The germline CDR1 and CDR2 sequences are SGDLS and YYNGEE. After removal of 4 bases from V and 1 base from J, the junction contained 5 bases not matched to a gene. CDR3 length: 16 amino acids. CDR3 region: CASSLTSGGRTDTQYF. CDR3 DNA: TGTGCCAGCAGCCTCACTAGCGGGGGTCGCACAGATACGCAGTATTTT.

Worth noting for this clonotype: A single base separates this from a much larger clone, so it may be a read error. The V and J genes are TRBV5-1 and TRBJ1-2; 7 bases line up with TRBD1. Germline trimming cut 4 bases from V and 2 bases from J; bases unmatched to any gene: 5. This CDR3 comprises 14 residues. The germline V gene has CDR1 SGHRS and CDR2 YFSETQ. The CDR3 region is CASSLVRGNYGYTF. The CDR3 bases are TGCGCCAGCAGCCTAGTCAGGGGGAACTATGGCTACACCTTC.

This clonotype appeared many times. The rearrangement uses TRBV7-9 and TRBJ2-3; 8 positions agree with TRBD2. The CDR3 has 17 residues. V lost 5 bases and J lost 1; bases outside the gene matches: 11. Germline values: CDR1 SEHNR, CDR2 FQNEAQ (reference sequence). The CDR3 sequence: CASSRHSGSGGTDTQYF. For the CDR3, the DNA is TGTGCCAGCAGCCGCCACTCGGGTAGCGGGGGCACAGATACGCAGTATTTT. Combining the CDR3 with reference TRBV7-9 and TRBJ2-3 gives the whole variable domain DTGVSQNPRHKITKRGQNVTFRCDPISEHNRLYWYRQTLGQGPEFLTYFQNEAQLEKSRLLSDRFSAERPKGSFSTLEIQRTEQGDSAMYLCASSRHSGSGGTDTQYFGPGTRLTVL.

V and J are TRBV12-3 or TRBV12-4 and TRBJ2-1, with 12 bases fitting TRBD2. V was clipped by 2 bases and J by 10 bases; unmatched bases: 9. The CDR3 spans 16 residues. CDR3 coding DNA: TGTGCCAGCAGTTTACTCCTTGGACTAGCGGGGAAAGAGCAGTTCTTC. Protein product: CASSLLLGLAGKEQFF.

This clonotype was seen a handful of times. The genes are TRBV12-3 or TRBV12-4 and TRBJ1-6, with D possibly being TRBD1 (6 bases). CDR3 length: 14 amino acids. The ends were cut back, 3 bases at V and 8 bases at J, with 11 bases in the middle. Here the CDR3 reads CASSLGGQYSPLHF. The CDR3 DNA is TGTGCCAGCAGTTTGGGAGGACAGTATTCACCCCTCCACTTT.

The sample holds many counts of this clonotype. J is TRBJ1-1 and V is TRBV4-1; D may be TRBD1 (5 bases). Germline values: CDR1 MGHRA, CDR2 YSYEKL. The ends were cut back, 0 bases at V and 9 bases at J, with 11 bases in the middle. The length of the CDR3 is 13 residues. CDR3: CASSQEGLSKAFF. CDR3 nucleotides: TGCGCCAGCAGCCAAGAGGGACTGAGTAAAGCTTTCTTT.

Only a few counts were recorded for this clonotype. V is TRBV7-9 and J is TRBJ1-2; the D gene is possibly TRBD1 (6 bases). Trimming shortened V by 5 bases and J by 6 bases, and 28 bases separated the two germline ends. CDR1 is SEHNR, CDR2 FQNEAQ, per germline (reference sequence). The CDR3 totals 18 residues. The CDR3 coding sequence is TGTGCCAGCAGCCTCAGGGGAATTTTCAGGGCGACTGGTGATGGCTACACCTTC. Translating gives CASSLRGIFRATGDGYTF.

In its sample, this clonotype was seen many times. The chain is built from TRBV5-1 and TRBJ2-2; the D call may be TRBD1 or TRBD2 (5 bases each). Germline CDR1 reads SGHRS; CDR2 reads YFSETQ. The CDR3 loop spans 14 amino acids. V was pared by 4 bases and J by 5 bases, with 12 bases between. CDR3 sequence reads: CASSEPGRTGELFF. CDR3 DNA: TGCGCCAGCAGCGAACCGGGGCGAACCGGGGAGCTGTTTTTT.

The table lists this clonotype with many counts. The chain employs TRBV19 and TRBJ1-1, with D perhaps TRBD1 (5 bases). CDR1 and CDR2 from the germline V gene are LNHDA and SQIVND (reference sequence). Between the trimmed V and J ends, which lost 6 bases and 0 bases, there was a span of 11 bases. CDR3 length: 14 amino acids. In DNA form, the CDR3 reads TGTGCCAGTAGCACCGACAGACTGAACACTGAAGCTTTCTTT. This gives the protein CASSTDRLNTEAFF. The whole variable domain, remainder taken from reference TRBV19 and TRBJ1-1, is DGGITQSPKYLFRKEGQNVTLSCEQNLNHDAMYWYRQDPGQGLRLIYYSQIVNDFQKGDIAEGYSVSREKKESFPLTVTSAQKNPTAFYLCASSTDRLNTEAFFGQGTRLTVV.

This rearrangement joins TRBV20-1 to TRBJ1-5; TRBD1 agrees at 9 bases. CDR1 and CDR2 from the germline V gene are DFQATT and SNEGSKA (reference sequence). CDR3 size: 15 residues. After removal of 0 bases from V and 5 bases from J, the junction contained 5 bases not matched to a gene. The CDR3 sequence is CSARDARTGDQPQHF. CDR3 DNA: TGCAGTGCTAGAGACGCACGGACAGGGGATCAGCCCCAGCATTTT.

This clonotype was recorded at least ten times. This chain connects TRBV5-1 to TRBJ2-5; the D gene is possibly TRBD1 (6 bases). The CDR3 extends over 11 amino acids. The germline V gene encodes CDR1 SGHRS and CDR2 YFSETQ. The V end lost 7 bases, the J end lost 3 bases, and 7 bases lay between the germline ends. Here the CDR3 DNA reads TGCGCCAGCGCAGGGGAAGAGACCCAGTACTTC. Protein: CASAGEETQYF.

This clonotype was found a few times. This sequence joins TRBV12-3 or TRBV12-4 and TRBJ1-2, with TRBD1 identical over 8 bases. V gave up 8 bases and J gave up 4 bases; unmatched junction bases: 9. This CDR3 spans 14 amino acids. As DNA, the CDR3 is TGTGCCAGCGGCCGACAGGGGCTTTCCTATGGCTACACCTTC. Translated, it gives CASGRQGLSYGYTF.

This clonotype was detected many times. The CDR3 DNA is TGTGCCAGCAGCTTACGGGGGAAGAATCAGCCCCAGCATTTT. This gives the protein CASSLRGKNQPQHF. V gene TRBV7-2 combines with J gene TRBJ1-5; tentatively, D is TRBD1 (5 bases). CDR3 length: 14 amino acids. With 2 bases removed from V and 4 bases from J, the gap between germline ends came to 9 bases. CDR1 and CDR2 from the germline V gene are SGHTA and FQGNSA.